This T cell receptor (beta chain) was observed in a study of T-cell reconstitution after alpha-beta-depleted transplantation in children. Unique molecular identifiers were incorporated into the prepared TCRbeta library. Each CDR3 protein is one row after TCRdb ran MiXCR on the PCR reads. The sample lists some 48,000 distinct CDR3 sequences; 5.8% were seen once. Findings and limits, study-wide: Once a year had passed after transplant, T-cell counts and diversity came mostly from newly produced T cells. Reportedly, roughly two months post-transplant, alpha-beta T cells arose from several hundred expanded graft clones.

This clonotype was found many times. Its antigen is not identified. This clonotype was sampled from a female patient aged 2 to 10 who had a stem cell transplant for aplastic anemia, so the T cells may come from the graft donor. The sample consisted of PBMCs, mostly from graft donor cells, taken 60 days after TCRalphabeta/CD19-depleted stem cell transplant.

CDR3 residues: CASSLSGQGDYGYTF. The CDR3 nucleotides are TGTGCCAGCAGTTTATCAGGGCAGGGAGACTATGGCTACACCTTC. The chain is built from TRBV28 and TRBJ1-2; D may be TRBD1 (5 bases). CDR3 size: 15 residues. Trimming took off 1 base at V and 3 bases at J, with 12 bases between the two ends. CDR1 and CDR2 from the germline V gene are MDHEN and SYDVKM.